Shown below are 26 T cell receptor beta chains from a single sample sequenced in a study of blood T cell repertoires in COVID-19. Assay: immunoSEQ multiplex PCR; the TCRdb copy retains only in-frame clones and omits some. The sample has fewer than 200,000 clones; 80% to 90% are singletons. The sequenced material came from peripheral blood. These receptors were taken from a man aged 50-59 years with active or convalescent COVID-19.

The chain joins TRBV12-3 or TRBV12-4 to TRBJ2-7, with D perhaps matching TRBD2 (5 bases). This CDR3 contains 12 residues. The germline V and J ends were trimmed by 3 bases and 4 bases, with 7 bases remaining between them. The DNA for the CDR3 is TGTGCCAGCAGTTTTTCGGGGTACGAGCAGTACTTC. Its protein is CASSFSGYEQYF.

J is TRBJ1-5 and V is TRBV7-2, with TRBD1 identical over 9 bases. The CDR3 runs to 16 residues. The ends lost 6 bases at V and 4 bases at J; junction bases unmatched: 10. Germline assignment: CDR1 SGHTA and CDR2 FQGNSA. CDR3 loop: CASSSRGDRENQPQHF. The DNA for the CDR3 is TGTGCCAGCAGTTCACGGGGGGACAGGGAAAATCAGCCCCAGCATTTT.

The sample holds one count of this clone. This chain joins TRBV24-1 and TRBJ1-5; D is perhaps TRBD1 (5 bases). V shed 4 bases and J shed 0 bases, with 12 bases lying between them. CDR1 is KGHDR, CDR2 SFDVKD, per germline. The CDR3 sequence is 16 residues long. CDR3 protein: CATSEGTGYSNQPQHF. For the CDR3, the DNA is TGTGCCACCAGTGAGGGAACAGGATATAGCAATCAGCCCCAGCATTTT.

This chain joins TRBV10-3 and TRBJ1-5; 7 bases align to TRBD1. The CDR3 totals 15 residues. V gave up 2 bases and J gave up 2 bases; unmatched junction bases: 3. Germline CDR1 reads ENHRY; CDR2 reads SYGVKD. CDR3 sequence: CAISETGAGNQPQHF. CDR3 DNA sequence: TGTGCCATCAGTGAGACAGGGGCAGGCAATCAGCCCCAGCATTTT.

The chain employs TRBV9 and TRBJ1-4, with D unclear. The CDR3 is made up of 17 amino acids. Trimming cost V 4 bases and J 7 bases, with 23 bases left between them. Germline CDR1 is SGDLS and CDR2 is YYNGEE. CDR3 DNA sequence: TGTGCCAGCAGCCCCCGATCGGACTCATCTTGGGGTGAAAAACTGTTTTTT. Its translation: CASSPRSDSSWGEKLFF.

This chain connects TRBV7-2 to TRBJ2-6; D gene uncertain. V dropped 5 bases and J dropped 4 bases, with 12 bases sitting between them. CDR1 and CDR2 from the germline V gene are SGHTA and FQGNSA. The CDR3 runs 15 residues. The CDR3 DNA reads as TGTGCCAGCAGCCCCGTCTCAGGCGGGGCCAACGTCCTGACTTTC. This translates into CASSPVSGGANVLTF.

The V gene is TRBV30, the J gene TRBJ2-5; 9 positions agree with TRBD2. Germline V lookup: CDR1 GTSNPN, CDR2 SVGIG (reference sequence). This CDR3 is built from 15 residues. V shed 8 bases and J 5 bases; nucleotides not matched to a gene: 15. The CDR3 is CAGLKAGGGGETQYF. In nucleotides, the CDR3 is TGTGCCGGCCTCAAAGCGGGAGGAGGAGGGGAGACCCAGTACTTC.

This chain connects TRBV18 to TRBJ2-7; 8 nucleotides agree with TRBD1. CDR1 is KGHSH and CDR2 is LQKENI in the germline V gene. V lost 3 bases and J lost 5; bases outside the gene matches: 6. CDR3 size: 14 residues. The CDR3 bases are TGTGCCAGCTCACCGAGGACAGGGACCCACGAGCAGTACTTC. It codes for CASSPRTGTHEQYF.

This clone was seen only a few times. The chain uses TRBV13 and TRBJ1-3, with D possibly matching TRBD1 (6 bases). The length of the CDR3 is 17 residues. The V end lost 0 bases, the J end lost 0 bases, and 12 bases lay between the germline ends. The germline CDR1 and CDR2 sequences are PRHDT and FYEKMQ (reference sequence). DNA for the CDR3: TGTGCCAGCAGCTTAGGACTCGGGGGGGCCTCTGGAAACACCATATATTTT. It is translated as CASSLGLGGASGNTIYF.

This sequence joins TRBV3-1 (or the pseudogene TRBV3-2) and TRBJ1-1; 9 bases are a match to TRBD1. V shed 3 bases and J 5 bases; nucleotides not matched to a gene: 13. Germline V CDR1 and CDR2: LGHDT, YNNKEL (reference sequence). CDR3 length: 17 residues. CDR3 residues: CASSHEFSGTGFTEAFF. The CDR3 coding sequence is TGTGCCAGCAGCCATGAATTTTCAGGGACAGGGTTTACTGAAGCTTTCTTT.

V usage is TRBV20-1 and J usage is TRBJ2-1; D may be TRBD2 (6 bases). Germline CDR1 DFQATT, CDR2 SNEGSKA (reference sequence). V was cut by 3 bases and J by 2 bases, with 11 bases left in between. CDR3 length equals 14 residues. The CDR3 bases are TGCAGTGCTAGTTTTTCTAGCGCCTACAATGAGCAGTTCTTC. Its translation is CSASFSSAYNEQFF.

The chain uses TRBV10-3 and TRBJ1-5, with 7 nucleotides matching TRBD1. Germline trimming cut 11 bases from V and 4 bases from J; bases unmatched to any gene: 8. Germline V gene lookup returns CDR1 ENHRY and CDR2 SYGVKD. The CDR3 runs to 13 residues. The CDR3 coding sequence is TGTGCCTCGCGACAGGGCCTAAATCAGCCCCAGCATTTT. Translating gives CASRQGLNQPQHF.

This sequence joins TRBV30 and TRBJ1-2, with 7 bases lining up with TRBD1. V shed 0 bases and J 0 bases; nucleotides not matched to a gene: 10. The CDR3 is made up of 17 amino acids. Germline CDR1 and CDR2: GTSNPN and SVGIG (reference sequence). The CDR3 region is CAWSVKAGQTANYGYTF. The CDR3 nucleotides read TGTGCCTGGAGTGTAAAGGCGGGACAGACAGCTAACTATGGCTACACCTTC.

This clone was seen only once. This chain joins TRBV4-3 and TRBJ2-1; 9 nucleotides agree with TRBD2. Germline V gene lookup returns CDR1 LGHNA and CDR2 YSLEER. The CDR3 length is 17 residues. V shed 0 bases and J 6 bases; nucleotides not matched to a gene: 9. In DNA, the CDR3 is TGCGCCAGCAGCCAAGATCTGGTTCGTAGCGGGAGCAATGAGCAGTTCTTC. Protein sequence: CASSQDLVRSGSNEQFF.

This clone was observed many times. V is TRBV3-1 (or the pseudogene TRBV3-2) and J is TRBJ1-1, with a possible D match to TRBD1 (5 bases). V lost 0 bases to trimming and J lost 11 bases, with 13 bases between them. Germline CDR1 and CDR2: LGHDT and YNNKEL (reference sequence). CDR3 length: 13 amino acids. CDR3 amino acids: CASSQEGGAQAFF. In nucleotides, the CDR3 is TGTGCCAGCAGCCAAGAAGGAGGGGCGCAGGCTTTCTTT.

This clone was observed a single time. This chain links TRBV28 with TRBJ1-4; 9 positions agree with TRBD1. The V segment lost 3 bases and the J segment 3 bases; nucleotides outside the gene matches: 8. The CDR3 is made up of 17 amino acids. The germline V gene encodes CDR1 MDHEN and CDR2 SYDVKM. The CDR3 sequence: CASSFVQGANSNEKLFF. CDR3 bases: TGTGCCAGCAGTTTTGTACAGGGGGCGAACTCTAATGAAAAACTGTTTTTT.

The chain has TRBV7-7 and TRBJ2-5, with D possibly matching TRBD2 (6 bases). The CDR3 is 15 residues long. Germline CDR1 SSHAT, CDR2 FNYEAQ (reference sequence). V was pared by 1 base and J by 4 bases, with 13 bases between. The CDR3 coding sequence is TGTGCCAGCAGCTTAGGCTCAGGGAGGATAGAGACCCAGTACTTC. This gives the protein CASSLGSGRIETQYF.

This sequence joins TRBV29-1 and TRBJ2-1, with TRBD2 matching 9 bases. CDR1 and CDR2 from the germline V gene are SQVTM and ANQGSEA. V shed 1 base and J 2 bases; nucleotides not matched to a gene: 3. The CDR3 has 15 residues. CDR3 sequence: CSVEGLAAPYNEQFF. Written as DNA, the CDR3 is TGCAGCGTTGAAGGACTAGCGGCCCCCTACAATGAGCAGTTCTTC.

The chain links TRBV9 to TRBJ1-3; D gene uncertain. Germline V gives CDR1 SGDLS, CDR2 YYNGEE. V was trimmed by 3 bases and J by 2 bases, leaving 9 bases between them. The CDR3 is 14 amino acids. CDR3 protein: CASSADTTGNTIYF. The CDR3 nucleotides are TGTGCCAGCAGCGCTGACACAACTGGAAACACCATATATTTT.

The gene calls are TRBV2 and TRBJ2-5; a weak D match, TRBD1 (6 bases). The germline V gene has CDR1 SNHLY and CDR2 FYNNEI. V was pared by 1 base and J by 5 bases, with 14 bases between. CDR3 length: 15 amino acids. The CDR3 bases are TGTGCCAGCAGTGAAGTATCAGGGGTGAGGGAGACCCAGTACTTC. It yields the protein CASSEVSGVRETQYF.

The genes are TRBV5-1 and TRBJ2-5, with a weak D call TRBD2 (6 bases). The CDR3 is 16 residues long. The V end was cut by 7 bases, the J end by 4 bases, with 23 bases between. CDR1 and CDR2 from the germline V gene are SGHRS and YFSETQ. CDR3 sequence: CASVLSGSRGIETQYF. As DNA, the CDR3 is TGCGCCAGCGTCCTCTCAGGGAGCCGCGGGATAGAGACCCAGTACTTC.

The chain couples TRBV19 to TRBJ1-4, with D maybe TRBD1 (5 bases). Germline-derived CDR1 and CDR2 are LNHDA and SQIVND (reference sequence). The V and J ends lost 4 bases and 7 bases respectively, with 10 bases between them. CDR3 size: 13 residues. CDR3 region: CASSTQGTEKLFF. The CDR3 DNA reads as TGTGCCAGTAGTACGCAGGGTACTGAAAAACTGTTTTTT.

This chain joins TRBV6-5 and TRBJ1-4; 8 nucleotides match TRBD1. CDR3 length: 14 residues. V lost 6 bases, J lost 8 bases, and 8 bases stayed unmatched. Per germline, CDR1 MNHEY and CDR2 SVGAGI. The CDR3: CASSLTGGLEKLFF. Written as DNA, the CDR3 is TGTGCCAGCAGCCTAACAGGGGGACTAGAAAAACTGTTTTTT.

This chain connects TRBV7-9 to TRBJ1-2; tentative D call: TRBD1 (5 bases). V dropped 4 bases and J dropped 6 bases, with 15 bases sitting between them. The CDR3 length is 14 residues. Germline values: CDR1 SEHNR, CDR2 FQNEAQ (reference sequence). CDR3 sequence (DNA): TGTGCCAGCAGCTCATCCGGGGGGGGAGATGGCTACACCTTC. Protein sequence: CASSSSGGGDGYTF.

This clone was recorded only once. The chain has TRBV5-1 and TRBJ1-5; 8 bases line up with TRBD1. The CDR3 is 13 amino acids. Germline trimming cut 3 bases from V and 6 bases from J; bases unmatched to any gene: 2. In germline, CDR1 is SGHRS, CDR2 YFSETQ. This CDR3 is CASSSQGGQPQHF. As DNA, the CDR3 is TGCGCCAGCAGCTCACAGGGGGGTCAGCCCCAGCATTTT.

This clone was picked up a small number of times. Its ends do not fully match the called genes, so a read error is possible. The J gene is TRBJ2-2, the V gene TRBV7-9, with D maybe TRBD2 (5 bases). Germline CDR1 is SEHNR and CDR2 is FQNEAQ (reference sequence). This CDR3 is built from 13 residues. This CDR3 is CASRLAGVGELFF. CDR3 sequence (DNA): TGTGCCAGCAGATTAGCCGGGGTCGGGGAGCTGTTTTTT. Using reference TRBV7-9 and TRBJ2-2 for the parts outside the CDR3, the full variable domain is DTGVSQNPRHKITKRGQNVTFRCDPISEHNRLYWYRQTLGQGPEFLTYFQNEAQLEKSRLLSDRFSAERPKGSFSTLEIQRTEQGDSAMYLCASRLAGVGELFFGEGSRLTVL.